Each of the 24 T cell receptor beta chains below was sequenced from the same sample in a study of blood T cells in healthy people across ages. A second PCR of 7 to 11 cycles used a sample-barcoded 5' primer and a J-beta primer mix. Each CDR3 protein gets one entry after TCRdb re-called the 5' RACE reads with MiXCR. Of roughly 830,000 distinct CDR3 sequences listed, around 62% were seen once; the top ten hold 25% to 35%. The sequenced sample consisted of blood. These receptors were collected from a man between 25 and 39 years old in good health.

The genes are TRBV4-3 and TRBJ1-6; 7 bases match TRBD1. The V gene end was trimmed by 0 bases and the J gene end by 7 bases; junction bases not matched to a gene: 3. The length of the CDR3 is 15 residues. Germline V lookup: CDR1 LGHNA, CDR2 YSLEER. CDR3 residues: CASSQDLTGNSPLHF. For the CDR3, the DNA is TGCGCCAGCAGCCAAGATTTGACAGGGAATTCACCCCTCCACTTT.

In regard to this clonotype: At one of its ends the junction is not consistent with the germline gene, which may arise from a read error. V is TRBV6-1 and J is TRBJ2-1, with a possible D match to TRBD2 (5 bases). The CDR3 sequence is 15 residues long. CDR1 is MNHNS and CDR2 is SASEGT in the germline V gene. CDR3 loop: CASSEEFGSSNERFF. CDR3 bases: TGTGCCAGCAGCGAAGAGTTTGGGAGTTCGAATGAGCGGTTCTTC.

The gene calls are TRBV6-5 and TRBJ2-5; the match to TRBD2 covers 9 bases. The CDR3 runs 16 residues. Per the germline V gene, CDR1 is MNHEY and CDR2 is SVGAGI. V shed 4 bases and J 2 bases; nucleotides not matched to a gene: 8. CDR3 nucleotides: TGTGCCAGCAGTTCTATCCGCGCGGGGGGGCAAGAGACCCAGTACTTC. Translation: CASSSIRAGGQETQYF.

This clonotype was counted many times. This chain uses TRBV20-1 with TRBJ2-7, with D maybe TRBD2 (6 bases). This CDR3 has 14 amino acids. The germline V gene has CDR1 DFQATT and CDR2 SNEGSKA (reference sequence). Trimming left V 6 bases short and J 3 bases short, with 18 bases between. The CDR3 sequence: CSAILSGFDYEQYF. CDR3 DNA: TGCAGTGCGATCTTAAGCGGGTTTGACTACGAGCAGTACTTC.

V is TRBV7-9 and J is TRBJ2-1; the D is unclear. V dropped 5 bases and J dropped 10 bases, with 18 bases sitting between them. CDR3 length: 14 amino acids. Per the germline V gene, CDR1 is SEHNR and CDR2 is FQNEAQ (reference sequence). CDR3: CASSPNTNSREQFF. The CDR3 DNA reads as TGTGCCAGCAGCCCAAATACGAACAGCCGCGAGCAGTTCTTC.

The chain has TRBV6-6 and TRBJ2-3; D gene uncertain. The CDR3 sequence is 17 residues long. Trimming left V 4 bases short and J 4 bases short, with 21 bases between. Germline V gives CDR1 MNHNY, CDR2 SVGAGI (reference sequence). CDR3 protein: CASSSLVLSLPSDTQYF. The CDR3 region has the DNA TGTGCCAGCAGTTCCCTGGTACTCTCGCTACCGTCAGATACGCAGTATTTT.

This clonotype was recorded at least ten times. V usage is TRBV10-3 and J usage is TRBJ2-3; D uncertain. Germline V CDR1 and CDR2: ENHRY, SYGVKD. V was cut by 7 bases and J by 0 bases, with 11 bases left in between. This CDR3 spans 14 amino acids. The CDR3 DNA reads as TGTGCCATCAAATCCGCCGGGAGCACAGATACGCAGTATTTT. Amino acid sequence: CAIKSAGSTDTQYF.

This clonotype was counted once. The V gene is TRBV27, the J gene TRBJ2-1; D unresolved. Between the trimmed V and J ends, which lost 4 bases and 10 bases, there was a span of 11 bases. CDR1 and CDR2 (germline): MNHEY, SMNVEV (reference sequence). This CDR3 has 12 residues. The CDR3 loop reads CASSSRGREQFF. CDR3 coding DNA: TGTGCCAGCAGTTCCCGAGGCAGGGAGCAGTTCTTC.

Many counts were recorded for this clonotype. The rearrangement joins TRBV29-1 to TRBJ2-1, with D unclear. With 6 bases removed from V and 6 bases from J, the gap between germline ends came to 9 bases. Per the germline V gene, CDR1 is SQVTM and CDR2 is ANQGSEA. The CDR3 runs to 11 residues. The chain's CDR3 is CSVQQFNEQFF. CDR3 nucleotides: TGCAGCGTACAACAATTCAATGAGCAGTTCTTC.

V and J are TRBV10-3 and TRBJ1-1; D gene uncertain. CDR1 ENHRY and CDR2 SYGVKD come from the germline V gene. This CDR3 is built from 13 residues. V was cut by 9 bases and J by 5 bases, with 16 bases left in between. The chain's CDR3 is CAMGGSGTTEAFF. CDR3 in DNA: TGTGCCATGGGCGGGTCCGGCACAACTGAAGCTTTCTTT.

For this clonotype: A much larger clone sits a single nucleotide away, making a read error possible. The chain combines TRBV21-1 with TRBJ2-1. TRBV21-1 represents a pseudogene. The CDR3 length is 17 residues. The CDR3 loop is CASSKARTKENYNEQFF. The CDR3, as DNA: TGTGCCAGCAGCAAAGCGAGAACCAAGGAAAACTACAATGAGCAGTTCTTC.

DNA of the CDR3: TGTGCCAGCAAAGAGTTCCGCTCGAATGAGCAGTTCTTC. Translating it yields CASKEFRSNEQFF. J is TRBJ2-1 and V is TRBV2; unclear D gene. This CDR3 is 13 amino acids long. V lost 7 bases and J lost 7, with 14 bases in between. Germline values: CDR1 SNHLY, CDR2 FYNNEI.

This clonotype showed up just a few times. This sequence joins TRBV10-3 and TRBJ2-2, with 8 nucleotides matching TRBD1. CDR3 size: 19 residues. The V and J ends lost 6 bases and 0 bases, in that order; junction bases with no gene match: 15. In germline, CDR1 is ENHRY, CDR2 SYGVKD. In DNA, the CDR3 is TGTGCCATCAGGAACCTAAAAGACGACAGGGGCCCGAACACCGGGGAGCTGTTTTTT. Protein: CAIRNLKDDRGPNTGELFF.

V usage is TRBV7-2 and J usage is TRBJ2-5; D may be TRBD1 or TRBD2 (5 bases each). This CDR3 is built from 14 residues. CDR1 and CDR2 from the germline V gene are SGHTA and FQGNSA. The V end lost 1 base, the J end lost 0 bases, and 6 bases lay between the germline ends. CDR3 region: CASSLVGDQETQYF. In nucleotides, the CDR3 is TGTGCCAGCAGCTTAGTGGGGGACCAAGAGACCCAGTACTTC.

V is TRBV6-5 and J is TRBJ2-7, with 9 bases fitting TRBD2. The CDR3 has 15 amino acids. Trimming cost V 8 bases and J 1 base; bases outside gene matches: 9. Germline values: CDR1 MNHEY, CDR2 SVGAGI. Here the CDR3 DNA reads TGTGCCAGCCGGACACTTAGCGGGGGATCCTACGAGCAGTACTTC. This encodes CASRTLSGGSYEQYF.

This clonotype was counted a single time. J is TRBJ2-7 and V is TRBV20-1, with D possibly matching TRBD2 (6 bases). The V end was cut by 0 bases, the J end by 2 bases, with 17 bases between. CDR3 length equals 16 residues. Germline V CDR1 and CDR2: DFQATT, SNEGSKA (reference sequence). CDR3 loop: CSARDSTGVHAYEQYF. The DNA of the CDR3 is TGCAGTGCTAGAGATAGTACGGGGGTCCACGCCTACGAGCAGTACTTC.

The V gene is TRBV2, the J gene TRBJ2-3, with 9 bases fitting TRBD1. Germline-derived CDR1 and CDR2 are SNHLY and FYNNEI. This CDR3 is 16 amino acids long. V was pared by 9 bases and J by 4 bases, with 14 bases of the junction left unmatched. The CDR3 is CASFTGPGQGSDTQYF. The CDR3, as DNA: TGTGCCAGTTTTACCGGACCGGGACAGGGCTCAGATACGCAGTATTTT. The full variable domain, in which reference TRBV2 and TRBJ2-3 provide the parts outside the CDR3, is EPEVTQTPSHQVTQMGQEVILRCVPISNHLYFYWYRQILGQKVEFLVSFYNNEISEKSEIFDDQFSVERPDGSNFTLKIRSTKLEDSAMYFCASFTGPGQGSDTQYFGPGTRLTVL.

This clonotype was detected only a few times. The rearrangement uses TRBV10-3 and TRBJ2-1; no clear D gene. The J call may be incorrect, as the DNA end agrees better with TRBJ2-7. Germline V gene data show CDR1 as ENHRY and CDR2 as SYGVKD. The CDR3 consists of 12 residues. The CDR3 sequence is CAISPGAYEQYF. In DNA, the CDR3 is TGTGCCATCAGTCCCGGTGCCTACGAGCAGTACTTC.

The chain joins TRBV7-9 to TRBJ1-1, with 9 bases aligning to TRBD1. CDR1 SEHNR and CDR2 FQNEAQ come from the germline V gene (reference sequence). The CDR3 has 16 residues. V lost 5 bases to trimming and J lost 3 bases; unmatched junction nucleotides: 10. The CDR3 nucleotides read TGTGCCAGCAGCAAACAGGGGGCCGGGAGGGACACTGAAGCTTTCTTT. It translates to CASSKQGAGRDTEAFF.

This clonotype was seen a single time. V gene TRBV10-3 combines with J gene TRBJ2-5, with D possibly being TRBD2 (6 bases). The length of the CDR3 is 12 residues. V was trimmed by 7 bases and J by 11 bases, leaving 17 bases between them. Per the germline V gene, CDR1 is ENHRY and CDR2 is SYGVKD. The CDR3: CAINGGGAKQYF. The CDR3 DNA reads as TGTGCCATCAACGGTGGAGGGGCTAAGCAGTACTTC.

The chain has TRBV6-2 or TRBV6-3 and TRBJ1-6; D is ambiguous. CDR1 is MNHEY, CDR2 SVGEGT, per germline. The CDR3 spans 14 residues. The ends were cut back, 3 bases at V and 8 bases at J, with 11 bases in the middle. The CDR3 bases are TGTGCCAGCAGTTATGCTGAGGGCGATTCACCCCTCCACTTT. This sequence encodes CASSYAEGDSPLHF.

The rearrangement links TRBV4-1 to TRBJ2-3; the D call may be TRBD1 or TRBD2 (5 bases each). V dropped 0 bases and J dropped 0 bases, with 10 bases sitting between them. This CDR3 is 16 amino acids long. In germline, CDR1 is MGHRA, CDR2 YSYEKL. CDR3 sequence (DNA): TGCGCCAGCAGCCAAGATATGGGGGTTAGCACAGATACGCAGTATTTT. Amino acids: CASSQDMGVSTDTQYF.

Here the CDR3 DNA reads TGCAGCGTTGAAATGGGGGTTGGCTACACCTTC. Protein product: CSVEMGVGYTF. This rearrangement joins TRBV29-1 to TRBJ1-2, with a weak D call TRBD1 (5 bases). The length of the CDR3 is 11 residues. Germline V gives CDR1 SQVTM, CDR2 ANQGSEA. Trimming pared 2 bases from V and 7 bases from J, leaving 8 bases between.

The chain carries TRBV28 and TRBJ2-1, with 8 bases lining up with TRBD2. Germline lookup yields CDR1 MDHEN and CDR2 SYDVKM. The CDR3 consists of 16 residues. V lost 4 bases and J lost 9; bases outside the gene matches: 14. In DNA, the CDR3 is TGTGCCAGCAGTTACCCCTCTTTCGGGGGGGCCTCTGAGCAGTTCTTC. Its protein product is CASSYPSFGGASEQFF.